This T cell receptor (beta chain) was identified during a study of cytomegalovirus exposure and HLA in healthy donors (dated 2017 in TCRdb). Turning to the overall study: An earlier analysis of some 600 of the donors reported about 260 Gb of sequence data and some 110 million unique TCR beta sequences obtained from about 170 million T cells. In a later genetic analysis, genome-wide SNP genotypes for about 55% of the roughly 670 donors were used, and that subset was treated as a discovery cohort. The aim of the study was to test whether cataloging public T cell receptors could identify signatures of past pathogen exposure. Among some 410 genotyped donors of the cohort, an average of about 240,000 unique TCR beta nucleotide sequences were sequenced per donor, roughly 20% of them non-productive. An early release that covered roughly 600 HLA-typed donors contained approximately 300 gigabases of sequencing data and 70 million to 100 million unique TCR sequences. The later analysis used no new phenotypic data to find candidate immune exposures, relying instead on TCR beta sequences and their occurrence across donors. Every discovery cohort repertoire had been produced on one sequencing platform. In addition to the first cohort of 650 to 750 subjects, a separate validation cohort of approximately 130 different subjects was used. Donor age, sex, ethnicity and CMV serostatus were collected together with the repertoire data. HLA typing included class I and class II loci at four-digit resolution. Because of strong linkage in the cohort, four or five DR-DQ haplotypes were treated as single units for association and clustering. Typing coverage differed by locus: A, B, C, DRB1 and DQB1 were typed in roughly 620-630 donors, DQA1 in about 500, DPA1 in around 600, and DPB1 in 400 to 490. An earlier analysis of 500 to 650 of the donors applied high-throughput TCR beta sequencing to assess whether each TCR beta V gene segment acted as functional or pseudogenic. Among the roughly 400 genotyped donors, approximately 76% belonged to the genetic ancestry cluster associated with self-reported Caucasian donors. A later analysis re-analyzed previously published TCR beta repertoires from 550 to 700 donors and added high-resolution HLA genotyping to study TCR occurrence patterns. The study profiled the T cell repertoires of 666 subjects by immunosequencing and related them to cytomegalovirus serostatus. The study combined high-throughput TCR immunosequencing, statistical association of individual TCRs with disease status, and machine learning to predict cytomegalovirus infection status.

A word on this clone: Its antigen is currently not known. It has no much larger one-base neighbor in the sample; base qualities were not kept.

CDR1 and CDR2 are read off the germline V gene as SQVTM and ANQGSEA. The CDR3 starts with the cysteine, ends with the phenylalanine, and has 13 residues. CDR3 DNA only is kept here, 39 bases in frame from base 1. The cohort consisted of 666 healthy bone marrow donors. At the time of sampling, all cohort members were nominally healthy, though unrecorded immune exposures were likely present. The donor was CMV seropositive and was included in the group of some 290 seropositive cohort members. A peripheral blood sample was provided by each donor, and peripheral blood mononuclear cells were used for TCR beta sequencing. The Qiagen DNeasy Blood Extraction Kit was used to extract genomic DNA from the blood cell samples. Study-level results and caveats: It was suggested by the authors that the approach could potentially be generalized to other disease states and immunological phenotypes. HLA typing was unavailable for some donors at each locus, so association tests used only the typed subset. The presence/absence analyses assumed that sequencing depth was roughly uniform across donors, and that assumption may not be true. Most TCR sequences were observed very rarely across donors, whereas some public TCRs were present in many individuals. Correlated functional status among segregating V segments might be attributable to linkage disequilibrium, but an unknown experimental factor could not be ruled out. For the cohort, immune exposure information was limited to CMV serostatus. Some IMGT-functional V segments, including TRBV6-2 and TRBV6-3, could not be told apart with the 87-base-pair reads, so those segments were excluded. A further reported finding was that TCR beta sequences accurately predicted the HLA-A and HLA-B alleles for most subjects in the first cohort. In a later analysis, HLA-associated TCR beta chains were found to be more clonally expanded and to have lower generation probabilities than equally common non-associated chains. When HLA alleles, especially DR and DQ, strongly co-occurred, attributing TCR associations to individual alleles was difficult. At a false discovery rate of 0.05, a later analysis linked some 17,000 TCR beta sequences to specific HLA alleles. Because counts were too low, seventeen rarely observed V segments, including chromosome 9 orphons, were excluded from the earlier analysis of several hundred of the donors. The classifier was reported to diagnose cytomegalovirus status with high specificity and sensitivity in both the original cohort and the validation cohort. A later analysis reported that several top co-occurrence clusters appeared linked to parvovirus B19, influenza, CMV and Epstein-Barr virus. In this cohort, only TCR beta chains were sequenced, and detectable features were limited by the absence of alpha or paired-chain data. Three of the identified cytomegalovirus-associated TCR beta chains were confirmed in vitro to be specific for cytomegalovirus antigens. A total of 150 or so TCR beta chains were listed by the study as associated with cytomegalovirus. A later genetic analysis reported fewer N-insertions in productive TCRs among donors in an Asian-associated ancestry cluster than the roughly 720-donor mean. An association between a missense DCLRE1C variant and V-gene and J-gene trimming of TCR beta chains was found in a later genetic analysis and replicated in an independent cohort. According to a later analysis, TCR association rates differed among HLA loci, with DRB1 alleles showing the most associated TCRs and HLA-C alleles showing the fewest. In a later analysis, most CMV-associated TCR beta chains were found to appear HLA-restricted, with HLA associations seemingly driven largely by CMV exposure. Broadly in line with IMGT annotations, most TCR beta V segments showed up in productive rearrangements about 87% or about 30% of the time in an earlier analysis of 587 of the donors. A cluster of highly shared sequence variants was judged likely to represent a technical artifact of the sequencing pipeline.

Library generation was performed with the immunoSEQ multiplex PCR assay. For the multiplex PCR, a mixture combining 60 forward primers for TCR Vbeta segments and 13 reverse primers for TCR Jbeta segments was used. The CDR3 region of rearranged TCR beta genes was amplified from genomic DNA with a multiplex PCR assay. The amplified TCR beta libraries were sequenced on the Illumina HiSeq System as 87-base-pair reads. The study's processing was this. A later analysis counted about 82 million unique TCR beta chains across the 690 or so repertoires, and roughly 10 million of these chains were shared by at least two donors. A nearest-neighbor algorithm error-corrected the raw reads and collapsed the reads into unique sequences, merging closely related sequences to remove PCR and sequencing errors. To assign V, D and J gene segments, CDR3 sequences were aligned to IMGT reference sequences. For a sequence to be retained, a match of at least six nucleotides to both a V gene segment and a J gene segment was required. A rearrangement was called productive if the CDR3 had no stop codons and remained in frame with V and J, and every other rearrangement was called non-productive. CDR3 was defined by IMGT convention, running from the second conserved V-encoded cysteine to the conserved J-encoded phenylalanine. Sequences without an unambiguous match to a single V gene segment were excluded from the earlier analysis of 587 of the donors. In an earlier analysis of more than 500 of the donors, a V segment was called functional when productive rearrangements were above 56.7%, and segregating when the standard deviation between donors exceeded 5%. A statistical classification framework was developed to diagnose cytomegalovirus status using the catalog of TCR beta chain sequences. A later analysis assigned V and J genes by comparing TCR nucleotide sequences with IMGT/GENE-DB human TR gene sequences. Using the TCRdist pipeline, a later analysis assigned CDR3 sequences along with most-parsimonious VDJ recombination scenarios. A later analysis defined each TCR beta chain by its CDR3 amino acid sequence plus V-gene family, and excluded reads lacking a unique V-gene family. In a later analysis, several hundred highly shared, low-generation-probability nucleotide sequences were removed to address suspected cross-contamination and a sequencing artifact. In a later analysis, a clonal expansion index was calculated for each public chain from normalized within-repertoire ranks of inferred template counts. Generation probabilities in a later analysis came from a VDJ recombination model fitted to out-of-frame rearrangements, and those results were checked against IGoR. A later analysis scored TCR-TCR, TCR-HLA and TCR-CMV co-occurrence with hypergeometric tests, applying a repertoire-size bias correction to TCR pairs. A later analysis estimated false discovery rates by permuting HLA or CMV assignments 20 times. In a later analysis, co-occurring TCRs were grouped with DBSCAN, and TCRdist sequence similarity was added when clustering was performed within HLA-allele-positive subsets. For co-occurrence clustering, repertoires with fewer than 30,000 or more than 120,000 public chains were excluded, along with 5 or 6 repertoires with anomalous nucleotide sharing. The source is immuneACCESS, and TCRdb retained only in-frame sequences with V and J called. Part of the clones is not carried over; for the studies checked, unresolved V genes explain less than half of this, and the remainder is unexplained. That table supplies the V and J calls and clone size; D and trimming were determined from the DNA. The sample includes approximately 190,000 clones, with around 84% observed a single time. The top ten clonotypes cover 3.4% of the sample.

The chain is encoded by TRBV29-1 joined to TRBJ2-5, and 9 junctional nucleotides match TRBD1. The DNA end favors TRBJ2-7, so the J call may be wrong. Sequencing was performed on PBMCs. This clonotype originated in a man in his forties in good health and CMV-seropositive. The CDR3 region reads CSVGDRAPYEQYF. The DNA is as follows: TGCAGCGTTGGGGACAGGGCACCCTACGAGCAGTACTTC.